This T cell receptor (beta chain) emerged from a study of blood T cell repertoires in COVID-19. Generated by immunoSEQ multiplex PCR, the TCRdb table keeps only in-frame clones and is missing some. Here the sample spans under 200,000 clones, more than 80% being singletons. This clone showed up just once. The receptor was derived from a woman aged 18-29 years who had recovered from COVID-19. Source material: PBMCs or T cells enriched from blood (not recorded which).

The CDR3 sequence is CASTLKRTDEAFF. The CDR3 DNA is TGTGCCAGCACTCTAAAGAGGACAGATGAAGCTTTCTTT. The chain carries TRBV3-1 (or the pseudogene TRBV3-2) and TRBJ1-1; D might be TRBD1 (6 bases). The germline V gene has CDR1 LGHDT and CDR2 YNNKEL (reference sequence). The CDR3 is 13 amino acids. V was shortened by 7 bases and J by 7 bases, with 16 bases between the two germline ends.